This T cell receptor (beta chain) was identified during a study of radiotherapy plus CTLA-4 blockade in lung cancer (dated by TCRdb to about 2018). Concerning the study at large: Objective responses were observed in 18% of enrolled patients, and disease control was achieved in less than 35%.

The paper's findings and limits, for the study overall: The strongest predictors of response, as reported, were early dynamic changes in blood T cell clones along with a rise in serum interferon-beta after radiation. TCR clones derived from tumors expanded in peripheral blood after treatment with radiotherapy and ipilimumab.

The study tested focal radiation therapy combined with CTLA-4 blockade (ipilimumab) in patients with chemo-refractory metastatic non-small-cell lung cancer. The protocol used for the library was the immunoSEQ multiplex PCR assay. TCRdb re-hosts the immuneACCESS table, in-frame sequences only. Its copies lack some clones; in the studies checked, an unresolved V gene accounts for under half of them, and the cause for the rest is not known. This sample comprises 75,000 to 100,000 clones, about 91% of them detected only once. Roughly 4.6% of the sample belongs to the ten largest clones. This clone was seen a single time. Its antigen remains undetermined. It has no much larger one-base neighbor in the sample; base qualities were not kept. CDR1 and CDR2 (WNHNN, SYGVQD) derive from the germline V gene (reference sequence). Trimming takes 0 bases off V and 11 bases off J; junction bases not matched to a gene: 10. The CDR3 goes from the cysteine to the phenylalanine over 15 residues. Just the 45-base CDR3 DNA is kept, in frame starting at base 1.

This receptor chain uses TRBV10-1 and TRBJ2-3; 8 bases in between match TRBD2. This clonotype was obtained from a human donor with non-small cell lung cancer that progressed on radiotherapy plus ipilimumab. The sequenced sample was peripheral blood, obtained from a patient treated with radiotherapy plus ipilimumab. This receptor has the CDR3 CASSESSSGSPRQYF. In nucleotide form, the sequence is TGCGCCAGCAGTGAGTCGAGCAGCGGGAGTCCCCGGCAGTATTTT.